This paragraph reports one TCR beta chain. Libraries for TCR beta were constructed using UMI-labeled 5' RACE. In the authors' workflow: TCR beta libraries each contained roughly 3,000 to 20,000 functional CDR3 beta clonotypes. From its re-call of the 5' RACE reads, TCRdb lists each CDR3 protein once, without DNA. What appears here as the V and J calls and clone size reflects TCRdb's work, not the paper's. This table holds about 20,000 distinct CDR3 sequences. The data were obtained in a study of human CD8 memory T cell subsets. Germline V gene lookup returns CDR1 SGHDT and CDR2 YYEEEE. The CDR3 is 15 amino acids. RNA was isolated from duplicate vials, each containing 150,000 sorted CD8+ T cells, for every subset.

This receptor was obtained from a human donor in good health. The rearrangement joins TRBV5-6 to TRBJ2-7; TCRdb's D call of TRBD1 is untestable without DNA. The sample comprised CD8+ T cells from PBMCs. The CDR3 spells CASSSAGQGSYEQYF.